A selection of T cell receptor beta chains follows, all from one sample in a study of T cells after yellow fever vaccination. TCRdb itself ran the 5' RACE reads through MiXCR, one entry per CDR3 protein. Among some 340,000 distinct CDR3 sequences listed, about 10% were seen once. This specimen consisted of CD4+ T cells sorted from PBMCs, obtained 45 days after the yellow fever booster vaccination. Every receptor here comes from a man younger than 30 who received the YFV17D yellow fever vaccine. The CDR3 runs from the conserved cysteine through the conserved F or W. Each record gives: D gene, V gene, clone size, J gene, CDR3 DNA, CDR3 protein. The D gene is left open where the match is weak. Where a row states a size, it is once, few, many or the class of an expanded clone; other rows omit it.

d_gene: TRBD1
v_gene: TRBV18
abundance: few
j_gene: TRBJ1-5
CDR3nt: TGTGCCAGCTCAACAACCCGGGGGACAGGGGCATATAGCAATCAGCCCCAGCATTTT
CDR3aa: CASSTTRGTGAYSNQPQHF

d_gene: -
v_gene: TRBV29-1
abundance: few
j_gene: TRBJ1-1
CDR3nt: TGCAGCGTTGCAGGTCGCACTGAAGCTTTCTTT
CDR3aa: CSVAGRTEAFF

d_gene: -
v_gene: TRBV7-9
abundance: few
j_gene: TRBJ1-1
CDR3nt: TGTGCCAGCAGATTCGACAGGAACACTGAAGCTTTCTTT
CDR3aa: CASRFDRNTEAFF

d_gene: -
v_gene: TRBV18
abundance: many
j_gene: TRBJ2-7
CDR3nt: TGTGCCAGCTCAGGTGCGGGGCCCCCGAGGGGCGAGCAGTACTTC
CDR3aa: CASSGAGPPRGEQYF

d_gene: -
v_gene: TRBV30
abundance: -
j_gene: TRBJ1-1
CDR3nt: TGTGCCTGGGGTCGACAGGCGGCTTTCTTT
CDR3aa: CAWGRQAAFF

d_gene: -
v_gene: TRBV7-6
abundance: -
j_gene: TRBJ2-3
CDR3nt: TGTGCCAGCACGGGAGGGGGCCTTTCTACGCAGTATTTT
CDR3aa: CASTGGGLSTQYF

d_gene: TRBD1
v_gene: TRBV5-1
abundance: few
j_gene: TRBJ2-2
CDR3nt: TGCGCCAGCAGCTTGGTCGTACGACAGGGGAGGCCCGGGGAGCTGTTTTTT
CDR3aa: CASSLVVRQGRPGELFF

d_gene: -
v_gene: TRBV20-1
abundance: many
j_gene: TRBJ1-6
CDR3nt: TGCAGTGCTAGGGGCTCAGGGTGGGAGAGGAATTCACCCCTCCACTTT
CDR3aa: CSARGSGWERNSPLHF

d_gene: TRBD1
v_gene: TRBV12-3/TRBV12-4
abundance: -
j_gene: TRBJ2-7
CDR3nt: TGTGCCAGCAGCCCAATGGCCGGGACAGGGACCTACGAGCAGTACTTC
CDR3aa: CASSPMAGTGTYEQYF

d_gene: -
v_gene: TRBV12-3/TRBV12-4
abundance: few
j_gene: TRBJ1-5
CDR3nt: TGTGCCAGCAGTTTTCTCGGGCAAGCTCAGCCCCAGCATTTT
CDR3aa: CASSFLGQAQPQHF

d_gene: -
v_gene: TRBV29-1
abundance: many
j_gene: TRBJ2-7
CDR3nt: TGCAGCGTTGAAAAACAGCAGGGCTACGAGCAGTACTTC
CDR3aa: CSVEKQQGYEQYF

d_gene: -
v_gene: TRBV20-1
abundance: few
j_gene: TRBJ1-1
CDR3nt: TGCAGTGCCGAGGCGGGCAGGAACACTGAAGCTTTCTTT
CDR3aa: CSAEAGRNTEAFF

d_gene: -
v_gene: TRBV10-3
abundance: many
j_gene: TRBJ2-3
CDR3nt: TGTGCCATCAGTGAGTCGGCCCCAGATACGCAGTATTTT
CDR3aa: CAISESAPDTQYF

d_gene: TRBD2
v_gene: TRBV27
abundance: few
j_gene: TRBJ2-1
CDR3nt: TGTGCCAGCAGTTTATCTGCTAGCGGGGGGCAGGCTGAGCAGTTCTTC
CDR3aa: CASSLSASGGQAEQFF

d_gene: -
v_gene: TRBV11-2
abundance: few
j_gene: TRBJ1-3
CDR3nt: TGTGCCAGCAGCTCAACGGGGGGAAACACCATATATTTT
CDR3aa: CASSSTGGNTIYF

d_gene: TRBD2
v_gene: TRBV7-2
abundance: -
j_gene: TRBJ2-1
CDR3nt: TGTGCCAGCAGCTTAGCTGGGACTAGAGGCGGTGAGCAGTTCTTC
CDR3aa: CASSLAGTRGGEQFF

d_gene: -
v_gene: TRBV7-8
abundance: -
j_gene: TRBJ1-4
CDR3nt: TGTGCCAGCAGCTTACATCCTCTCAATGAAAAACTGTTTTTT
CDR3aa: CASSLHPLNEKLFF

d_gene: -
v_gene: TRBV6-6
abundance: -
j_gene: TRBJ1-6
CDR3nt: TGTGCCAGCAGTTACGATTACGGGGAGTCTAATTCACCCCTCCACTTT
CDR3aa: CASSYDYGESNSPLHF

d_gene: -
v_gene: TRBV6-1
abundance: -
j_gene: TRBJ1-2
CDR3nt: TGTGCCAGCAGTGAGGCTTACAGGGACAACTATGGCTACACCTTC
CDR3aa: CASSEAYRDNYGYTF

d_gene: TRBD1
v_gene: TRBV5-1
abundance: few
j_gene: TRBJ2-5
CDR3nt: TGCGCCAGCAGCGCCCAGGGGGCGAGGGAGACCCAGTACTTC
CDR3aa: CASSAQGARETQYF

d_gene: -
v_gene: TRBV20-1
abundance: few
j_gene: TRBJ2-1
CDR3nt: TGCAGTGCTAGATCCACACCGTACGGGAGCAATGAGCAGTTCTTC
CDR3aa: CSARSTPYGSNEQFF

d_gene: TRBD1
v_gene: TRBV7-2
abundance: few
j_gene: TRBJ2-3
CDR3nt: TGTGCCAGCAGCCCCAGGACAGGGAGCACAGATACGCAGTATTTT
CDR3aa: CASSPRTGSTDTQYF

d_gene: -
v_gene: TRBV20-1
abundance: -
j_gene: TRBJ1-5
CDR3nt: TGCAGTGCCCCACATGACCCGTACGGCAATCAGCCCCAGCATTTT
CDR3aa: CSAPHDPYGNQPQHF

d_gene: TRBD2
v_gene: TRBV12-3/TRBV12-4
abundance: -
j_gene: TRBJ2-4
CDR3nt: TGTGCCAGCAGTTTCCGTCCCCTCATAAGCGGGGGGGCCAAAAACATTCAGTACTTC
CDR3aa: CASSFRPLISGGAKNIQYF

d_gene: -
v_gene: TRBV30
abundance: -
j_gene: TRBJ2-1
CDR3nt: TGTGCCTGGAGTGTAGCCAATGGTGTTTATGAGCAGTTCTTC
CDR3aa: CAWSVANGVYEQFF

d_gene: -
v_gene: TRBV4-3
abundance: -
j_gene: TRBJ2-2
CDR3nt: TGCGCCAGCAGCCGAGAAGAGGCCCGGGGAGGCGGGGAGCTGTTTTTT
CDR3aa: CASSREEARGGGELFF

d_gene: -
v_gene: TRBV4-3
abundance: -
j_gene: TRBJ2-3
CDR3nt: TGCGCCAGCAGCCCTCTACTCATTAGCACAGATACGCAGTATTTT
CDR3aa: CASSPLLISTDTQYF

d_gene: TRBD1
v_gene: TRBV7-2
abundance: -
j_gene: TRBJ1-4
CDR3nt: TGTGCCAGCAGCTCCACCGGGACAGCGAATGAAAAACTGTTTTTT
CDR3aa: CASSSTGTANEKLFF

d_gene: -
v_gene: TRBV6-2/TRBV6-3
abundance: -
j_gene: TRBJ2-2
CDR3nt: TGTGCCAGCTTCCGGAACACCGGGGAGCTGTTTTTT
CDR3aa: CASFRNTGELFF

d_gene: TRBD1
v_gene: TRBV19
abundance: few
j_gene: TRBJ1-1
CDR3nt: TGTGCCAGTAGTATTGACAGGGACACTGAAGCTTTCTTT
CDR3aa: CASSIDRDTEAFF

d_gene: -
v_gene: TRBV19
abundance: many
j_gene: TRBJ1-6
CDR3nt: TGTGCCAGTCGGGACCCACATTCACCCCTCCACTTT
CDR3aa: CASRDPHSPLHF

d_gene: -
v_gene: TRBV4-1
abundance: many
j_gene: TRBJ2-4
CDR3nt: TGCGCCAGCAGCCAAGTTGGCAGGGAAGGAGCCAAAAACATTCAGTACTTC
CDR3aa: CASSQVGREGAKNIQYF

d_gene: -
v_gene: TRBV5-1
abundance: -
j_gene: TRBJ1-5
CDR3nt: TGCGCCAGCAGCTTGGACCCTGGGAATCAGCCCCAGCATTTT
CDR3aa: CASSLDPGNQPQHF

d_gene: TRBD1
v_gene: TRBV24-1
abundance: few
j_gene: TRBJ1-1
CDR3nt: TGTGCCACCAGGCGACAGGGAGGCACTGAAGCTTTCTTT
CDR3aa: CATRRQGGTEAFF

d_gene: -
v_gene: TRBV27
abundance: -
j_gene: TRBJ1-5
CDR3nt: TGTGCCAGCGCCCCATACACAAATCAGCCCCAGCATTTT
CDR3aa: CASAPYTNQPQHF

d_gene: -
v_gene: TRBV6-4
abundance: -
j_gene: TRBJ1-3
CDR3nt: TGTGCCAGCAAGGGGGACACAAGCTCTGGAAACACCATATATTTT
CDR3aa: CASKGDTSSGNTIYF

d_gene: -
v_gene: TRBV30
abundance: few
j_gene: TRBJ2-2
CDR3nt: TGTGCCTGGAGTTTGAACACCGGGGAGCTGTTTTTT
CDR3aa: CAWSLNTGELFF

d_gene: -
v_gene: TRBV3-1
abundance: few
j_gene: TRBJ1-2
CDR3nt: TGTGCCAGCAGCCAATTCGAAGTCTTGGATGGCTACACCTTC
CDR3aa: CASSQFEVLDGYTF

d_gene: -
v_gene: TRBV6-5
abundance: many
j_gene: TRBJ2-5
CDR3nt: TGTGCCAGCAGTTACTCGAGGGGCTCTGAGACCCAGTACTTC
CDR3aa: CASSYSRGSETQYF

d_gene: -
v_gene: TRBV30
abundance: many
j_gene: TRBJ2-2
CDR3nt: TGTGCCTGGACGAGGGGCGCCGGGGAGCTGTTTTTT
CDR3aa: CAWTRGAGELFF

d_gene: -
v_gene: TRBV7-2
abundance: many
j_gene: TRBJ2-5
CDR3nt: TGTGCCAGCAGCTCCAGGGGTTCAGAGACCCAGTACTTC
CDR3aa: CASSSRGSETQYF

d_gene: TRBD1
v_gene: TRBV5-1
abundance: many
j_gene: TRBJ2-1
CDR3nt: TGCGCCAGCAGCTTCAGGGGGCTCGATGAGCAGTTCTTC
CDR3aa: CASSFRGLDEQFF

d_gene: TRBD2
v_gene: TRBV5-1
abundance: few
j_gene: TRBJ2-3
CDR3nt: TGCGCCAGCAGCTTGGGTGCGGGGGGGGACACAGATACGCAGTATTTT
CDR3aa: CASSLGAGGDTDTQYF

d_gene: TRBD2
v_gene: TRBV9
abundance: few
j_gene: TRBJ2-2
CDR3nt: TGTGCCAGCAGCGTCGGGACTACTCCTTCCGGGGAGCTGTTTTTT
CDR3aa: CASSVGTTPSGELFF

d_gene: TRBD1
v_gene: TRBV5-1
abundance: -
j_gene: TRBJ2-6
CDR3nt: TGCGCCAGCAGCTTGTTCGGGACAGAATACGTCCTGACTTTC
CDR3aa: CASSLFGTEYVLTF

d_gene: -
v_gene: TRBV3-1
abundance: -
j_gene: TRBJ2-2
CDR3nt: TGTGCCAGCAGCCAAGGATCCGGGAACGGGGAGCTGTTTTTT
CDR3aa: CASSQGSGNGELFF

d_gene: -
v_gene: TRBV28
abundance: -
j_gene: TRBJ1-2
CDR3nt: TGTGCCAGCAGGGACATGAACTATGGCTACACCTTC
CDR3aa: CASRDMNYGYTF

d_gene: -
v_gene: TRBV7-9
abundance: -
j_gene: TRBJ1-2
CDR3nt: TGTGCCAGCAGCTTAGTGCAGGGAAGGGATAACTATGGCTACACCTTC
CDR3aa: CASSLVQGRDNYGYTF

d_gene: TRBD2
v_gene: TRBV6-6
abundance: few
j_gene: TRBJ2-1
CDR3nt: TGTGCCAGCAGCCGATCCGGGACTAGCGGCTACAATGAGCAGTTCTTC
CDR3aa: CASSRSGTSGYNEQFF

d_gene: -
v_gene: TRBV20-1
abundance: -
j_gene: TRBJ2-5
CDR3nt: TGCAGTGCTAGAGACTATAGGGGGACCCAGTACTTC
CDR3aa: CSARDYRGTQYF

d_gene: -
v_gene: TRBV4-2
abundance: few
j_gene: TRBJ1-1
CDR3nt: TGTGCCAGCAGCCAAGCGGACACAGACACTGAAGCTTTCTTT
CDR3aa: CASSQADTDTEAFF

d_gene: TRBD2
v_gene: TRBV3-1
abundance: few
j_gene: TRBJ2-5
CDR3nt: TGTGCCAGCAGCCAACCTAGCGGGGGAGAGACCCAGTACTTC
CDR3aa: CASSQPSGGETQYF

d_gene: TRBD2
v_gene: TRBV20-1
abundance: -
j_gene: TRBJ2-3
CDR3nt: TGCAGTGCGCACGCGGGGGGACGCACAGATACGCAGTATTTT
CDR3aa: CSAHAGGRTDTQYF